These 28 T cell receptor beta chains originate from one sample sequenced in a study of blood T cell repertoires in COVID-19. The table came from immunoSEQ multiplex PCR; TCRdb's copy has only in-frame clones and leaves some out. The sample includes approximately 150,000 clones, about four fifths of them seen just once. The sequencing input was peripheral blood. All receptors come from a woman of 80 years or more with COVID-19, enrolled during active disease.

The J gene is TRBJ2-3, the V gene TRBV19, with TRBD2 identical over 12 bases. This CDR3 has 18 residues. V shed 6 bases and J 0 bases; nucleotides not matched to a gene: 10. Germline values: CDR1 LNHDA, CDR2 SQIVND (reference sequence). The CDR3 protein is CASSSGLAGGTSTDTQYF. The DNA of the CDR3 is TGTGCCAGTAGCAGCGGGCTAGCGGGGGGGACTAGCACAGATACGCAGTATTTT.

V gene TRBV6-5 combines with J gene TRBJ2-1; TRBD2 matches at 13 bases. CDR1 is MNHEY, CDR2 SVGAGI, per germline. The CDR3 has 15 amino acids. Germline trimming cut 2 bases from V and 8 bases from J; bases unmatched to any gene: 3. The CDR3 protein is CASSYGTSGTDEQFF. CDR3 nucleotides: TGTGCCAGCAGTTACGGGACTAGCGGGACCGATGAGCAGTTCTTC.

This clone was counted a few times. The CDR3: CASSQRTSGATSNTGELFF. The CDR3 DNA reads as TGTGCCAGCAGCCAAAGGACTAGCGGAGCTACATCGAACACCGGGGAGCTGTTTTTT. This chain links TRBV3-1 (or the pseudogene TRBV3-2) with TRBJ2-2; 10 nucleotides align to TRBD2. The germline V gene encodes CDR1 LGHDT and CDR2 YNNKEL (reference sequence). CDR3 length: 19 residues. Trimming removed 2 bases from V and 0 bases from J; junction bases left unmatched: 9.

This chain joins TRBV18 and TRBJ2-7; 9 bases line up with TRBD1. The germline V gene has CDR1 KGHSH and CDR2 LQKENI. With V trimmed by 3 bases and J by 5 bases, 5 bases remained unmatched. This CDR3 spans 14 amino acids. CDR3 amino acids: CASSPTGGGHEQYF. In DNA, the CDR3 is TGTGCCAGCTCACCGACAGGGGGGGGACACGAGCAGTACTTC.

The chain recombines TRBV27 with TRBJ1-6, with D unresolved. Germline lookup yields CDR1 MNHEY and CDR2 SMNVEV (reference sequence). V was cut by 5 bases and J by 0 bases, with 11 bases left in between. The CDR3 has 16 amino acids. CDR3 sequence: CASSPSRSSYNSPLHF. The CDR3 coding sequence is TGTGCCAGCAGTCCCAGTCGGAGCTCCTATAATTCACCCCTCCACTTT.

This clone was observed many times. The chain recombines TRBV2 with TRBJ2-1, with a tentative D call TRBD2 (6 bases). Looked up from germline, CDR1 is SNHLY and CDR2 is FYNNEI. The CDR3 is 15 residues long. The V end was cut by 6 bases, the J end by 8 bases, with 20 bases between. Written as DNA, the CDR3 is TGTGCCAGCAGCCGACGGGAGTCCTCTAGGGATGAGCAGTTCTTC. As protein: CASSRRESSRDEQFF. The variable domain in full, with the rest retrieved from reference TRBV2 and TRBJ2-1, is EPEVTQTPSHQVTQMGQEVILRCVPISNHLYFYWYRQILGQKVEFLVSFYNNEISEKSEIFDDQFSVERPDGSNFTLKIRSTKLEDSAMYFCASSRRESSRDEQFFGPGTRLTVL.

This clone was recorded once. The gene calls are TRBV5-1 and TRBJ2-7; tentative D call: TRBD1 (6 bases). The length of the CDR3 is 13 residues. The germline V and J ends were trimmed by 4 bases and 6 bases, with 14 bases remaining between them. Germline CDR1 is SGHRS and CDR2 is YFSETQ. The CDR3 DNA follows: TGCGCCAGCAGCGCGCTTGGGGGCTCCGAGCAGTACTTC. Translating gives CASSALGGSEQYF.

To note about this clone: A junction boundary mismatches the germline segment, possibly from a read error. This sequence joins TRBV6-5 and TRBJ1-2; 7 bases match TRBD1. CDR3 length: 16 amino acids. CDR1 MNHEY and CDR2 SVGAGI come from the germline V gene. The CDR3 spells CASSYSRTGPNYDYTF. The CDR3 nucleotides are TGTGCCAGCAGTTACTCACGGACAGGCCCAAACTATGACTACACCTTC.

V and J are TRBV7-2 and TRBJ1-4; TRBD1 matches 12 bases. The V segment lost 5 bases and the J segment 2 bases; nucleotides outside the gene matches: 6. The CDR3 covers 17 residues. Germline V CDR1 and CDR2: SGHTA, FQGNSA. Here the CDR3 reads CASSLGGTGGTNEKLFF. CDR3 coding DNA: TGTGCCAGCAGCCTGGGGGGGACAGGGGGCACTAATGAAAAACTGTTTTTT.

V usage is TRBV19 and J usage is TRBJ2-7; TRBD1 agrees at 8 bases. V was pared by 3 bases and J by 4 bases, with 2 bases of the junction left unmatched. Germline V lookup: CDR1 LNHDA, CDR2 SQIVND (reference sequence). This CDR3 has 13 amino acids. In nucleotides, the CDR3 is TGTGCCAGTAGTATTCAGGGGGCTTACGAGCAGTACTTC. It translates to CASSIQGAYEQYF.

The rearrangement uses TRBV9 and TRBJ2-3; 9 nucleotides agree with TRBD2. V was pared by 0 bases and J by 4 bases, with 6 bases of the junction left unmatched. The CDR3 length is 16 residues. The germline V gene has CDR1 SGDLS and CDR2 YYNGEE. CDR3 coding DNA: TGTGCCAGCAGCGTAGATCCTAGCGGGGCCCCAGATACGCAGTATTTT. Translation gives CASSVDPSGAPDTQYF.

The genes are TRBV10-3 and TRBJ1-5; TRBD1 is a possible D gene (5 bases). There are 14 residues in the CDR3. CDR1 and CDR2 from the germline V gene are ENHRY and SYGVKD. V lost 10 bases to trimming and J lost 3 bases, with 16 bases between them. In DNA form, the CDR3 reads TGTGCCACCGACCCCAACAGGTTCAATCAGCCCCAGCATTTT. Protein sequence: CATDPNRFNQPQHF.

This chain uses TRBV6-5 with TRBJ1-2, with a tentative D call TRBD1 (5 bases). Trimming took off 6 bases at V and 3 bases at J, with 11 bases between the two ends. The CDR3 runs to 13 residues. The germline CDR1 and CDR2 sequences are MNHEY and SVGAGI. The CDR3 nucleotides are TGTGCCAGCAGCCCCAGACAGCACTATGGCTACACCTTC. Residues: CASSPRQHYGYTF.

The V call is TRBV30, the J call TRBJ2-3; the match to TRBD2 covers 11 bases. Losses at the gene ends were 1 base for V and 3 bases for J; bases not matched to a gene: 6. Germline-derived CDR1 and CDR2 are GTSNPN and SVGIG (reference sequence). CDR3 length: 16 residues. CDR3 region: CAWSGLAGGRTDTQYF. Written as DNA, the CDR3 is TGTGCCTGGAGTGGTTTAGCGGGGGGGAGGACAGATACGCAGTATTTT. Combining the CDR3 with reference TRBV30 and TRBJ2-3 gives the whole variable domain SQTIHQWPATLVQPVGSPLSLECTVEGTSNPNLYWYRQAAGRGLQLLFYSVGIGQISSEVPQNLSASRPQDRQFILSSKKLLLSDSGFYLCAWSGLAGGRTDTQYFGPGTRLTVL.

The V and J genes are TRBV2 and TRBJ2-7, with a weak D call TRBD1 (5 bases). V lost 7 bases to trimming and J lost 3 bases, with 16 bases between them. Germline CDR1 is SNHLY and CDR2 is FYNNEI. The CDR3 runs 14 residues. The CDR3 nucleotides read TGTGCCAGCAAACCCCAGGGTCCAAGCTACGAGCAGTACTTC. Translating it yields CASKPQGPSYEQYF.

In this sample, this clone turned up once. The rearrangement uses TRBV5-1 and TRBJ2-5, with TRBD1 matching 9 bases. This CDR3 region has 15 residues. Losses at the gene ends were 4 bases for V and 5 bases for J; bases not matched to a gene: 9. Germline CDR1 and CDR2: SGHRS and YFSETQ. CDR3 loop: CASSEAGTGLETQYF. The CDR3 DNA sequence: TGCGCCAGCAGCGAAGCCGGGACAGGGTTGGAGACCCAGTACTTC. The full variable domain, with the rest looked up from reference TRBV5-1 and TRBJ2-5, is KAGVTQTPRYLIKTRGQQVTLSCSPISGHRSVSWYQQTPGQGLQFLFEYFSETQRNKGNFPGRFSGRQFSNSRSEMNVSTLELGDSALYLCASSEAGTGLETQYFGPGTRLLVL.

This clone was seen just once. This rearrangement joins TRBV7-2 to TRBJ1-2, with D perhaps TRBD1 (6 bases). Trimming left V 4 bases short and J 2 bases short, with 8 bases between. Germline V gives CDR1 SGHTA, CDR2 FQGNSA. The CDR3 covers 13 residues. For the CDR3, the DNA is TGTGCCAGCAGCTCCCAGGGGAACTATGGCTACACCTTC. Protein product: CASSSQGNYGYTF.

V is TRBV4-3 and J is TRBJ2-2, with 8 bases identical to TRBD2. This CDR3 has 22 amino acids. The germline CDR1 and CDR2 sequences are LGHNA and YSLEER. Unmatched junction bases numbered 21, after V lost 1 base and J lost 2 bases. CDR3 amino acids: CASSQVFVIESELAVNTGELFF. The CDR3 DNA reads TGCGCCAGCAGCCAAGTTTTTGTCATAGAATCCGAACTAGCGGTTAACACCGGGGAGCTGTTTTTT.

This clone appeared a single time. The CDR3 sequence: CASSQPGQGSSYNEQFF. The CDR3 DNA follows: TGTGCCAGCTCACAACCGGGACAGGGAAGTTCCTACAATGAGCAGTTCTTC. This chain uses TRBV18 with TRBJ2-1, with 9 bases that match TRBD1. V was clipped by 4 bases and J by 1 base; unmatched bases: 8. Germline V CDR1 and CDR2: KGHSH, LQKENI. The CDR3 runs to 17 residues.

The CDR3 here is CASSTGQGRPPYNEQFF. The CDR3 nucleotides are TGTGCCAGTAGTACGGGACAGGGAAGGCCCCCCTACAATGAGCAGTTCTTC. The chain has TRBV19 and TRBJ2-1; TRBD1 agrees at 9 bases. The CDR3 runs 17 residues. After removal of 4 bases from V and 2 bases from J, the junction contained 9 bases not matched to a gene. Germline assignment: CDR1 LNHDA and CDR2 SQIVND (reference sequence).

In its sample, this clone was seen once. V usage is TRBV7-2 and J usage is TRBJ1-1; D gene uncertain. The CDR3 loop spans 15 amino acids. Between the trimmed V and J ends, which lost 2 bases and 0 bases, there was a span of 10 bases. Germline V lookup: CDR1 SGHTA, CDR2 FQGNSA. The CDR3 sequence: CASSLSGGLNTEAFF. In nucleotides, the CDR3 is TGTGCCAGCAGCTTAAGCGGAGGCCTGAACACTGAAGCTTTCTTT.

The rearrangement links TRBV21-1 to TRBJ1-4; TRBD1, as called in the table, went unchecked against the DNA. TRBV21-1 is given as a pseudogene. The CDR3 sequence is 20 residues long. CDR3 bases: TGTGCCAGCATGCCAAGGCCCCAGGGGCAGGGGGCCAAGAGAAATGAAAAACTGTTTTTT. Its translation: CASMPRPQGQGAKRNEKLFF.

In its sample, this clone was seen once. V and J are TRBV18 and TRBJ1-6; no definite D call. The CDR3 runs to 14 residues. V lost 2 bases to trimming and J lost 10 bases, with 12 bases between them. Per germline, CDR1 KGHSH and CDR2 LQKENI. In DNA, the CDR3 is TGTGCCAGCTCACCATCCGAGGGCGACTCACCCCTCCACTTT. Protein: CASSPSEGDSPLHF.

The rearrangement links TRBV3-1 (or the pseudogene TRBV3-2) to TRBJ2-5; a possible D gene is TRBD1 (6 bases). Germline values: CDR1 LGHDT, CDR2 YNNKEL (reference sequence). Trimming shortened V by 1 base and J by 1 base, and 13 bases separated the two germline ends. The CDR3 is made up of 16 amino acids. CDR3 DNA sequence: TGTGCCAGCAGCCAAGGCAGGACAGAGATCCAAGAGACCCAGTACTTC. It yields the protein CASSQGRTEIQETQYF.

The V gene is TRBV5-5, the J gene TRBJ2-2; D not resolved. The CDR3 covers 12 residues. The germline V gene has CDR1 SGHKS and CDR2 YYEKEE (reference sequence). V was trimmed by 7 bases and J by 6 bases, leaving 10 bases between them. The CDR3 DNA is TGTGCCAGCCTAGAAGTACCCGGGGAGCTGTTTTTT. Its protein product is CASLEVPGELFF.

This rearrangement joins TRBV7-2 to TRBJ1-1; D unclear. Deletions cut 4 bases from V and 6 bases from J, with 15 bases between. The CDR3 is made up of 14 amino acids. CDR1 and CDR2 (germline): SGHTA, FQGNSA. The CDR3 loop is CASSSPVGPAEAFF. Here the CDR3 DNA reads TGTGCCAGCAGCTCCCCCGTTGGGCCCGCTGAAGCTTTCTTT.

This chain links TRBV2 with TRBJ1-2; 7 bases match TRBD1. V was pared by 6 bases and J by 7 bases, with 5 bases of the junction left unmatched. CDR1 and CDR2 from the germline V gene are SNHLY and FYNNEI. This CDR3 region has 12 residues. CDR3 in DNA: TGTGCCAGCAGCCCAGGGGGTTCTGGCTACACCTTC. It encodes CASSPGGSGYTF.

This chain joins TRBV7-3 and TRBJ1-2, with D possibly matching TRBD1 (5 bases). V was trimmed by 2 bases and J by 4 bases, leaving 8 bases between them. The CDR3 totals 13 residues. Germline values: CDR1 SGHTA, CDR2 FQGTGA. The CDR3: CASSLGGGYGYTF. The CDR3 DNA is TGTGCCAGCAGCTTAGGGGGAGGCTATGGCTACACCTTC.